Listed here are 20 T cell receptor beta chains from one sample, sequenced in a study of T cell repertoires in cytomegalovirus infection. TCRdb reprocessed the reads via MiXCR and lists one record per CDR3 protein. This table holds a few hundred thousand distinct CDR3 sequences, about 42% found once. No antigen has been identified for these receptors. Sequenced material: cultured PBMCs, taken from culture after CMV antigen stimulation. These receptors originate from a human donor in good health (CMV status not recorded). Some clones in this sample may be carry-over from other donors' samples.

V gene TRBV6-2 or TRBV6-3 combines with J gene TRBJ2-7; D perhaps matches TRBD1 (5 bases). V was pared by 0 bases and J by 2 bases, with 17 bases between. Germline assignment: CDR1 MNHEY and CDR2 SVGEGT. The CDR3 loop spans 17 amino acids. This CDR3 reads CASSYSLDTPLTYEQYF. The CDR3 DNA follows: TGTGCCAGCAGTTACTCGTTGGACACCCCCCTAACCTACGAGCAGTACTTC.

V usage is TRBV20-1 and J usage is TRBJ2-7; TRBD2 aligns across 8 bases. This CDR3 is built from 12 residues. V lost 6 bases to trimming and J lost 3 bases; unmatched junction nucleotides: 4. Germline V gene lookup returns CDR1 DFQATT and CDR2 SNEGSKA (reference sequence). CDR3: CSALLADYEQYF. The CDR3 coding sequence is TGCAGTGCACTACTAGCGGACTACGAGCAGTACTTC.

This clonotype was detected only a few times. The CDR3 DNA reads as TGCGCCAGCAGCCAGGGGCCCGGGAGTTCCTACGAGCAGTACTTC. It codes for CASSQGPGSSYEQYF. The chain joins TRBV4-3 to TRBJ2-7; the D gene is possibly TRBD2 (6 bases). Germline V gene data show CDR1 as LGHNA and CDR2 as YSLEER. This CDR3 comprises 15 residues. V gave up 3 bases and J gave up 1 base, with 13 bases separating them.

This chain connects TRBV7-2 to TRBJ2-3; D is unclear. V shed 1 base and J shed 0 bases, with 11 bases lying between them. Per germline, CDR1 SGHTA and CDR2 FQGNSA. The CDR3 has 16 residues. DNA of the CDR3: TGTGCCAGCAGCTTAGGCCGGGCCCGTAGCACAGATACGCAGTATTTT. It translates to CASSLGRARSTDTQYF.

The chain uses TRBV12-3 or TRBV12-4 and TRBJ2-1, with D uncertain. Trimming stripped 6 bases from V and 8 bases from J, with 17 bases between. This CDR3 region has 14 residues. The CDR3 spells CASSYGLAGYEQFF. CDR3 DNA sequence: TGTGCCAGCAGCTATGGCCTCGCCGGGTATGAGCAGTTCTTC.

In this sample, this clonotype turned up a few times. The chain joins TRBV12-3 or TRBV12-4 to TRBJ2-7; possibly TRBD2 for D (6 bases). Trimming took 2 bases from V and 5 from J, leaving 13 bases between them. This CDR3 has 14 residues. CDR3 amino acids: CASSLPGGLDEQYF. CDR3 nucleotides: TGTGCCAGCAGTTTACCCGGGGGTCTGGACGAGCAGTACTTC.

The rearrangement joins TRBV6-6 to TRBJ2-4; D possibly corresponds to TRBD2 (5 bases). Germline V gives CDR1 MNHNY, CDR2 SVGAGI (reference sequence). V was cut by 7 bases and J by 3 bases, with 22 bases left in between. The CDR3 totals 17 residues. The chain's CDR3 is CASKWDLSSKVKNIQYF. The DNA of the CDR3 is TGTGCCAGCAAATGGGATTTGTCTAGCAAGGTCAAAAACATTCAGTACTTC.

This clonotype has just a few counts. The J gene is TRBJ2-2, the V gene TRBV28; tentatively, D is TRBD2 (6 bases). The CDR3 covers 13 residues. Germline V CDR1 and CDR2: MDHEN, SYDVKM. This CDR3 reads CATWRGDTGELFF. The CDR3 DNA reads TGTGCTACGTGGCGGGGCGACACCGGGGAGCTGTTTTTT.

The sample holds one count of this clonotype. The chain joins TRBV6-8 to TRBJ2-7; D is possibly TRBD1 or TRBD2 (5 bases each). Germline values: CDR1 MNHGY, CDR2 SAAAGT. The CDR3 is 13 amino acids. Trimming took 7 bases from V and 5 from J, leaving 15 bases between them. Written as DNA, the CDR3 is TGTGCCAGCACCCGATCAGGGAGACACGAGCAGTACTTC. Translation gives CASTRSGRHEQYF.

V and J are TRBV7-2 and TRBJ2-4, with 7 bases lining up with TRBD2. Unmatched junction bases numbered 8, after V lost 0 bases and J lost 9 bases. CDR3 size: 15 residues. Germline V gene sequence: CDR1 SGHTA, CDR2 FQGNSA. The CDR3 coding sequence is TGTGCCAGCAGCTTAGCGGCGGGGGTAGGTGGCATTCAGTACTTC. This encodes CASSLAAGVGGIQYF.

The chain combines TRBV18 with TRBJ1-1; perhaps TRBD1 as D (5 bases). The ends were cut back, 5 bases at V and 6 bases at J, with 19 bases in the middle. CDR3 length: 15 amino acids. Germline CDR1 is KGHSH and CDR2 is LQKENI. CDR3: CASSKTRDPEAEAFF. CDR3 DNA sequence: TGTGCCAGCTCAAAAACCCGGGACCCGGAGGCTGAAGCTTTCTTT.

This clonotype was seen a few times. The chain links TRBV6-1 to TRBJ2-7, with unresolved D. Germline loops: CDR1 MNHNS, CDR2 SASEGT. V was trimmed by 2 bases and J by 1 base, leaving 6 bases between them. The CDR3 runs 13 residues. The CDR3 spells CASSEIRSYEQYF. Here the CDR3 DNA reads TGTGCCAGCAGTGAAATCAGGTCCTACGAGCAGTACTTC.

The V gene is TRBV7-2, the J gene TRBJ2-2; D call uncertain. The V end was cut by 6 bases, the J end by 3 bases, with 8 bases between. The germline V gene encodes CDR1 SGHTA and CDR2 FQGNSA. The CDR3 runs 13 residues. The CDR3 loop is CASSRWDTGELFF. The CDR3 DNA is TGTGCCAGCAGTCGGTGGGACACCGGGGAGCTGTTTTTT.

J is TRBJ2-3 and V is TRBV5-6; possibly TRBD2 for D (5 bases). Between the trimmed V and J ends, which lost 4 bases and 2 bases, there was a span of 11 bases. In germline, CDR1 is SGHDT, CDR2 YYEEEE. This CDR3 has 14 residues. CDR3 in DNA: TGTGCCAGCAGCCGGGGAGTTCACACAGATACGCAGTATTTT. Amino acid sequence: CASSRGVHTDTQYF.

V is TRBV15 and J is TRBJ2-7; no clear D gene. Germline CDR1 reads LNHNV; CDR2 reads YYDKDF (reference sequence). Trimming stripped 0 bases from V and 5 bases from J, with 17 bases between. The CDR3 length is 16 residues. The chain's CDR3 is CATSRDRSSGPNEQYF. The CDR3 DNA is TGTGCCACCAGCAGAGATCGGTCTAGTGGACCGAACGAGCAGTACTTC.

A few counts support this clonotype. The V gene is TRBV7-2, the J gene TRBJ2-3; possibly TRBD2 for D (5 bases). This CDR3 is built from 14 residues. CDR1 is SGHTA, CDR2 FQGNSA, per germline. V dropped 3 bases and J dropped 7 bases, with 14 bases sitting between them. The CDR3 loop is CASSFLAGMNTQYF. The CDR3, as DNA: TGTGCCAGCAGCTTCCTAGCAGGCATGAATACGCAGTATTTT.

The chain has TRBV6-6 and TRBJ2-1; the match to TRBD2 covers 9 bases. Germline-derived CDR1 and CDR2 are MNHNY and SVGAGI (reference sequence). V lost 7 bases to trimming and J lost 10 bases; unmatched junction nucleotides: 14. The CDR3 covers 15 residues. CDR3 sequence (DNA): TGTGCCAGCACCCGGGGGGGAGCGGGGGGAAGAGAGCAGTTCTTC. Its protein is CASTRGGAGGREQFF.

This chain uses TRBV27 with TRBJ2-5; 13 bases align to TRBD2. The junction had 5 bases not matched to a gene; V was cut back by 5 bases and J by 5 bases. The germline V gene encodes CDR1 MNHEY and CDR2 SMNVEV (reference sequence). The CDR3 totals 15 residues. CDR3 loop: CASSEGLAGLETQYF. The CDR3 DNA follows: TGTGCCAGCAGTGAGGGACTAGCGGGATTGGAGACCCAGTACTTC.

The chain employs TRBV27 and TRBJ1-2; 9 bases fit TRBD1. The CDR3 extends over 15 amino acids. The trim removed 0 bases at V and 6 bases at J, leaving 5 bases unmatched. Germline CDR1 MNHEY, CDR2 SMNVEV (reference sequence). CDR3 nucleotides: TGTGCCAGCAGTTTATCGCGACAGGGGGGAAATGGCTACACCTTC. It translates to CASSLSRQGGNGYTF.

The V and J genes are TRBV7-2 and TRBJ2-1, with D maybe TRBD2 (7 bases). The CDR3 runs 14 residues. V was cut by 7 bases and J by 6 bases, with 16 bases left in between. From germline, CDR1 is SGHTA and CDR2 FQGNSA. The CDR3 loop is CASTEGGGLNEQFF. Here the CDR3 DNA reads TGTGCCAGCACCGAGGGGGGGGGGCTCAATGAGCAGTTCTTC.